The 31 T cell receptor beta chains below all came from one sample that was sequenced in a study of T-cell memory formation after mild COVID-19. One entry per CDR3 protein results from TCRdb running MiXCR on the 5' RACE reads. The sample shows a few hundred thousand distinct CDR3 sequences, 20% to 30% of them seen only once. Sequenced sample: PBMCs or a T cell subset sorted from them (not recorded which). The receptors were gathered from an adult woman who had mild COVID-19 (a few samples of this study predate the infection). Cell type and time point are not known.

This clonotype was counted between two and nine times. This chain connects TRBV29-1 to TRBJ2-7; TRBD1 or TRBD2 may be the D gene (6 bases each). The CDR3 contains 16 residues. V was cut by 0 bases and J by 4 bases, with 19 bases left in between. The germline V gene has CDR1 SQVTM and CDR2 ANQGSEA. The CDR3 DNA reads as TGCAGCGTTGAAGATCGTCAGGGGCTCGGGAGTTACGAGCAGTACTTC. Translation gives CSVEDRQGLGSYEQYF.

The genes are TRBV18 and TRBJ1-2, with D perhaps TRBD1 (5 bases). Germline CDR1 KGHSH, CDR2 LQKENI. The CDR3 covers 13 residues. Trimming shortened V by 3 bases and J by 6 bases, and 11 bases separated the two germline ends. The CDR3 here is CASSPSQGDGYTF. The CDR3 nucleotides read TGTGCCAGCTCACCTTCCCAGGGCGATGGCTACACCTTC.

This clonotype was detected only a few times. The J gene is TRBJ1-1, the V gene TRBV5-5; D not resolved. Trimming stripped 0 bases from V and 1 base from J, with 10 bases between. CDR1 and CDR2 from the germline V gene are SGHKS and YYEKEE (reference sequence). CDR3 size: 15 residues. CDR3 DNA sequence: TGTGCCAGCAGCTTGGACCCAGGTTCGAACACTGAAGCTTTCTTT. It is translated as CASSLDPGSNTEAFF. Full variable domain (rest looked up from reference TRBV5-5 and TRBJ1-1): DAGVTQSPTHLIKTRGQQVTLRCSPISGHKSVSWYQQVLGQGPQFIFQYYEKEERGRGNFPDRFSARQFPNYSSELNVNALLLGDSALYLCASSLDPGSNTEAFFGQGTRLTVV.

This clonotype was counted a few times. The chain links TRBV27 to TRBJ1-1; D perhaps matches TRBD1 (5 bases). The CDR3 has 16 residues. V was shortened by 6 bases and J by 5 bases, with 22 bases between the two germline ends. The germline gives CDR1 MNHEY, CDR2 SMNVEV (reference sequence). The CDR3 sequence is CASSPYGGVDDTEAFF. For the CDR3, the DNA is TGTGCCAGCAGCCCTTACGGGGGGGTCGATGATACTGAAGCTTTCTTT.

This chain links TRBV11-2 with TRBJ1-4, with D hard to call. The CDR3 covers 12 residues. Trimming cost V 0 bases and J 10 bases, with 6 bases left between them. In germline, CDR1 is SGHAT, CDR2 FQNNGV. The CDR3, as DNA: TGTGCCAGCAGCTTAGATGTCGGAAAACTGTTTTTT. Its translation: CASSLDVGKLFF.

The J gene is TRBJ2-3, the V gene TRBV5-1, with TRBD2 as a possible D gene (6 bases). Between the trimmed V and J ends, which lost 3 bases and 1 base, there was a span of 15 bases. CDR1 is SGHRS, CDR2 YFSETQ, per germline. The CDR3 consists of 16 residues. CDR3 sequence reads: CASSWGLSPGTDTQYF. The CDR3 region has the DNA TGCGCCAGCAGCTGGGGACTTTCCCCTGGCACAGATACGCAGTATTTT.

This clonotype was found a few times. The rearrangement uses TRBV5-6 and TRBJ2-1, with 8 positions matching TRBD2. Germline V lookup: CDR1 SGHDT, CDR2 YYEEEE. The CDR3 is 16 residues long. The J segment lost 2 bases and the V segment lost 1 base, leaving 5 bases of the junction unmatched. The DNA for the CDR3 is TGTGCCAGCAGCTTGAGAAGACTAGCGCCCTACAATGAGCAGTTCTTC. It is translated as CASSLRRLAPYNEQFF.

The rearrangement uses TRBV5-1 and TRBJ1-5, with D unclear. V was clipped by 0 bases and J by 0 bases, with 10 bases between them. CDR1 and CDR2 (germline): SGHRS, YFSETQ. The length of the CDR3 is 16 residues. This CDR3 reads CASSLDAWGSNQPQHF. DNA for the CDR3: TGCGCCAGCAGCTTGGATGCGTGGGGTAGCAATCAGCCCCAGCATTTT.

This clonotype was found a few times. The chain is built from TRBV7-2 and TRBJ2-2; D perhaps matches TRBD1 (5 bases). CDR1 is SGHTA and CDR2 is FQGNSA in the germline V gene. V lost 10 bases to trimming and J lost 8 bases, with 11 bases between them. The CDR3 runs to 11 residues. DNA of the CDR3: TGTGCCATGCAGGGATCGGGGGAGCTGTTTTTT. Its protein is CAMQGSGELFF.

The gene calls are TRBV20-1 and TRBJ2-5; TRBD1 matches 7 bases. The CDR3 runs 16 residues. The germline V gene encodes CDR1 DFQATT and CDR2 SNEGSKA (reference sequence). Germline trimming cut 5 bases from V and 0 bases from J; bases unmatched to any gene: 12. The CDR3 region has the DNA TGCAGTGCTTCGGACAGGCAGTCTTGGTACCAAGAGACCCAGTACTTC. Translated, it gives CSASDRQSWYQETQYF.

J is TRBJ1-2 and V is TRBV14; TRBD1 might be the D (5 bases). The CDR3 runs 13 residues. Germline V gene sequence: CDR1 SGHDN, CDR2 FVKESK. Trimming shortened V by 2 bases and J by 7 bases, and 11 bases separated the two germline ends. CDR3 sequence (DNA): TGTGCCAGCAGCCAAAACAGGCTGGTTGGCTACACCTTC. It encodes CASSQNRLVGYTF.

The J gene is TRBJ1-4, the V gene TRBV3-1; D is undetermined. V was shortened by 3 bases and J by 0 bases, with 14 bases between the two germline ends. Germline V gives CDR1 LGHDT, CDR2 YNNKEL (reference sequence). The CDR3 contains 17 residues. The CDR3 loop reads CASSHFDRPATNEKLFF. CDR3 nucleotide sequence: TGTGCCAGCAGCCATTTCGATCGGCCGGCAACTAATGAAAAACTGTTTTTT.

This clonotype was seen ten or more times. This chain joins TRBV7-9 and TRBJ2-7; D might be TRBD2 (6 bases). Trimming removed 5 bases from V and 4 bases from J, with 9 bases in between. This CDR3 has 12 residues. CDR1 and CDR2 from the germline V gene are SEHNR and FQNEAQ (reference sequence). The CDR3 reads CASSAGTYEQYF. In DNA form, the CDR3 reads TGTGCCAGCAGCGCCGGGACTTACGAGCAGTACTTC.

This clonotype was detected a few times. The chain has TRBV7-6 and TRBJ1-1; D might be TRBD1 (6 bases). The CDR3 spans 15 residues. V gave up 5 bases and J gave up 5 bases, with 18 bases separating them. From germline, CDR1 is SGHVS and CDR2 FNYEAQ. CDR3 in amino acids: CASSPSPYRDTEAFF. DNA for the CDR3: TGTGCCAGCAGCCCTAGCCCATACAGGGATACTGAAGCTTTCTTT.

This clonotype was seen more than once but under ten times. This chain links TRBV21-1 with TRBJ1-5; the table's D call, TRBD1, was not checked against the DNA. TRBV21-1 is classified as a pseudogene. This CDR3 is 18 amino acids long. DNA for the CDR3: TGTGCCAGCAGCAAAGAGGAACATGAACAGGGGGCGAATCAGCCCCAGCATTTT. Translated, it gives CASSKEEHEQGANQPQHF.

A few counts support this clonotype. The rearrangement uses TRBV12-3 or TRBV12-4 and TRBJ2-3; 15 bases are a match to TRBD2. Trimming took 4 bases from V and 5 from J; bases not matched to a gene: 7. The CDR3 contains 17 residues. CDR3 in amino acids: CASSWTSGGGVLDTQYF. DNA of the CDR3: TGTGCCAGCAGTTGGACTAGCGGGGGGGGAGTGTTAGATACGCAGTATTTT.

The J gene is TRBJ2-5, the V gene TRBV5-1, with D unclear. V was shortened by 0 bases and J by 2 bases, with 11 bases between the two germline ends. Germline CDR1 SGHRS, CDR2 YFSETQ. The length of the CDR3 is 15 residues. CDR3 sequence reads: CASSLASAQQETQYF. The CDR3 bases are TGCGCCAGCAGCTTGGCCTCGGCACAACAAGAGACCCAGTACTTC. The complete variable domain, with remaining parts taken from reference TRBV5-1 and TRBJ2-5, reads KAGVTQTPRYLIKTRGQQVTLSCSPISGHRSVSWYQQTPGQGLQFLFEYFSETQRNKGNFPGRFSGRQFSNSRSEMNVSTLELGDSALYLCASSLASAQQETQYFGPGTRLLVL.

The chain is built from TRBV12-3 or TRBV12-4 and TRBJ2-3, with TRBD2 matching over 10 bases. The junction had 10 bases not matched to a gene; V was cut back by 6 bases and J by 4 bases. The CDR3 has 16 amino acids. The CDR3 spells CASRPGGSGRPDTQYF. CDR3 bases: TGTGCCAGCAGACCCGGGGGTAGCGGGAGGCCAGATACGCAGTATTTT.

This clonotype was found a few times. V is TRBV24-1 and J is TRBJ2-5; D call uncertain. The V end lost 0 bases, the J end lost 1 base, and 2 bases lay between the germline ends. The CDR3 loop spans 13 amino acids. Germline V lookup: CDR1 KGHDR, CDR2 SFDVKD. CDR3 region: CATSDLFQETQYF. Written as DNA, the CDR3 is TGTGCCACCAGTGATTTGTTCCAAGAGACCCAGTACTTC.

This clonotype was recorded once. This sequence joins TRBV5-1 and TRBJ1-1; perhaps TRBD1 as D (6 bases). V dropped 5 bases and J dropped 2 bases, with 13 bases sitting between them. Germline-derived CDR1 and CDR2 are SGHRS and YFSETQ. The CDR3 runs 14 residues. CDR3 amino acids: CASSVSGANTEAFF. The CDR3 DNA reads as TGCGCCAGCAGTGTATCAGGGGCCAACACTGAAGCTTTCTTT.

The DNA for the CDR3 is TGTGCCAGCAGTTTAGCGGGCGGGGCGACCTACGAGCAGTACTTC. As protein: CASSLAGGATYEQYF. The J gene is TRBJ2-7, the V gene TRBV12-3 or TRBV12-4, with D perhaps matching TRBD2 (6 bases). V dropped 0 bases and J dropped 2 bases, with 11 bases sitting between them. This CDR3 has 15 residues.

The chain joins TRBV19 to TRBJ2-6; the D is unclear. The CDR3 runs 15 residues. CDR1 and CDR2 (germline): LNHDA, SQIVND (reference sequence). The ends were cut back, 7 bases at V and 0 bases at J, with 10 bases in the middle. CDR3 nucleotide sequence: TGTGCCAGTATGAGTAGCAACTCTGGGGCCAACGTCCTGACTTTC. This sequence encodes CASMSSNSGANVLTF. The whole variable domain, filled in from reference TRBV19 and TRBJ2-6, reads DGGITQSPKYLFRKEGQNVTLSCEQNLNHDAMYWYRQDPGQGLRLIYYSQIVNDFQKGDIAEGYSVSREKKESFPLTVTSAQKNPTAFYLCASMSSNSGANVLTFGAGSRLTVL.

This clonotype has just a few counts. The V gene is TRBV19, the J gene TRBJ1-6, with no clear D. The CDR3 has 15 amino acids. CDR1 and CDR2 (germline): LNHDA, SQIVND (reference sequence). Trimming removed 2 bases from V and 0 bases from J, with 5 bases in between. CDR3 sequence: CASSILDSYNSPLHF. As DNA, the CDR3 is TGTGCCAGTAGTATACTGGACTCCTATAATTCACCCCTCCACTTT. The whole variable domain, filled in from reference TRBV19 and TRBJ1-6, reads DGGITQSPKYLFRKEGQNVTLSCEQNLNHDAMYWYRQDPGQGLRLIYYSQIVNDFQKGDIAEGYSVSREKKESFPLTVTSAQKNPTAFYLCASSILDSYNSPLHFGNGTRLTVT.

This clonotype has just a few counts. The rearrangement uses TRBV5-1 and TRBJ2-3; 10 positions match TRBD1. The CDR3 is made up of 15 amino acids. Per the germline V gene, CDR1 is SGHRS and CDR2 is YFSETQ. V shed 4 bases and J 2 bases; nucleotides not matched to a gene: 4. CDR3 nucleotide sequence: TGCGCCAGCAGCGGACAGGGGGGATCCACAGATACGCAGTATTTT. Its translation is CASSGQGGSTDTQYF.

This clonotype was seen ten or more times. The chain uses TRBV6-5 and TRBJ1-5; D unresolved. CDR1 MNHEY and CDR2 SVGAGI come from the germline V gene. The ends were cut back, 6 bases at V and 0 bases at J, with 12 bases in the middle. The CDR3 is 15 amino acids. In DNA form, the CDR3 reads TGTGCCAGCAGACCCTTCGCGGATAGCAATCAGCCCCAGCATTTT. Translation gives CASRPFADSNQPQHF.

The J gene is TRBJ2-1, the V gene TRBV6-6; D tentatively reads TRBD1 or TRBD2 (6 bases each). This CDR3 is built from 14 residues. Germline V lookup: CDR1 MNHNY, CDR2 SVGAGI (reference sequence). Trimming shortened V by 5 bases and J by 4 bases, and 12 bases separated the two germline ends. CDR3 sequence reads: CASSGRGLYNEQFF. DNA of the CDR3: TGTGCCAGCAGTGGCCGGGGGCTATACAATGAGCAGTTCTTC.

This chain connects TRBV4-2 to TRBJ2-7; 10 nucleotides match TRBD1. The length of the CDR3 is 14 residues. V gave up 1 base and J gave up 4 bases; unmatched junction bases: 1. Germline values: CDR1 LGHNA, CDR2 YNFKEQ. In nucleotides, the CDR3 is TGTGCCAGCAGCCAAGTGGACAGGGGGTACGAGCAGTACTTC. Encoded protein: CASSQVDRGYEQYF.

V and J are TRBV5-5 and TRBJ2-5; D ambiguous. CDR3 length equals 16 residues. Germline-derived CDR1 and CDR2 are SGHKS and YYEKEE (reference sequence). Trimming left V 0 bases short and J 5 bases short, with 17 bases between. The CDR3 loop reads CASSLVGFEPDETQYF. The CDR3 nucleotides read TGTGCCAGCAGCTTGGTGGGGTTCGAGCCGGACGAGACCCAGTACTTC.

Ten or more counts support this clonotype. This rearrangement joins TRBV3-1 to TRBJ2-7, with TRBD2 matching 10 bases. Looked up from germline, CDR1 is LGHDT and CDR2 is YNNKEL (reference sequence). Trimming took 6 bases from V and 7 from J; bases not matched to a gene: 12. This CDR3 comprises 15 residues. The CDR3, as DNA: TGTGCCAGCAGGAAGACTAGCGGGCGCTCTGGGGAGCAGTACTTC. This sequence encodes CASRKTSGRSGEQYF.

The V call is TRBV7-9, the J call TRBJ2-7; D is ambiguous. V dropped 6 bases and J dropped 2 bases, with 8 bases sitting between them. The germline CDR1 and CDR2 sequences are SEHNR and FQNEAQ (reference sequence). The CDR3 totals 12 residues. In nucleotides, the CDR3 is TGTGCCAGCAGGGGCCTAGCCTACGAGCAGTACTTC. Encoded protein: CASRGLAYEQYF.

V and J are TRBV3-1 and TRBJ1-5, with TRBD1 as a possible D gene (6 bases). V was shortened by 4 bases and J by 2 bases, with 15 bases between the two germline ends. The CDR3 extends over 16 amino acids. The germline V gene has CDR1 LGHDT and CDR2 YNNKEL (reference sequence). CDR3 loop: CASSLSGTRGNQPQHF. The CDR3 region has the DNA TGTGCCAGCAGCCTAAGCGGGACAAGAGGCAATCAGCCCCAGCATTTT. Looking up the rest from reference TRBV3-1 and TRBJ1-5 gives the full variable domain: DTAVSQTPKYLVTQMGNDKSIKCEQNLGHDTMYWYKQDSKKFLKIMFSYNNKELIINETVPNRFSPKSPDKAHLNLHINSLELGDSAVYFCASSLSGTRGNQPQHFGDGTRLSIL.